One sample yielded the 8 T cell receptor beta chains listed below, sequenced in a study of OX40 agonist ivuxolimab in advanced cancers. Clones were read by immunoSEQ multiplex PCR, and TCRdb kept only the in-frame ones, dropping some. Seen here are 91,000 or so clones, approximately 94% observed once, and the top ten hold approximately 0.2%. The sequences come from CD4+ or CD8+ T cells sorted from blood, collected in a trial of the OX40 agonist ivuxolimab. The receptors come from an adult with an advanced solid tumor such as melanoma, head and neck, liver or kidney cancer.

The chain has TRBV9 and TRBJ2-1; 7 nucleotides match TRBD2. V shed 3 bases and J 8 bases; nucleotides not matched to a gene: 11. Germline CDR1 SGDLS, CDR2 YYNGEE. The CDR3 is 15 residues long. As DNA, the CDR3 is TGTGCCAGCAGCGGGAGGACTTTCGCGGGGGATGAGCAGTTCTTC. This encodes CASSGRTFAGDEQFF.

V usage is TRBV7-2 and J usage is TRBJ2-5; weak D call: TRBD2 (6 bases). The V and J ends lost 4 bases and 7 bases respectively, with 25 bases between them. Germline V lookup: CDR1 SGHTA, CDR2 FQGNSA. This CDR3 region has 17 residues. CDR3 loop: CASSSFSPQSAGGTQYF. The CDR3 DNA follows: TGTGCCAGCAGCTCCTTTTCCCCCCAGTCAGCGGGCGGGACCCAGTACTTC.

The chain combines TRBV7-3 with TRBJ2-1, with a possible D match to TRBD1 (5 bases). Germline CDR1 SGHTA, CDR2 FQGTGA. This CDR3 spans 16 amino acids. V gave up 5 bases and J gave up 3 bases, with 17 bases separating them. In nucleotides, the CDR3 is TGTGCCAGCAGCCCTCGTCTAGGGGCAGTCTACAATGAGCAGTTCTTC. As protein: CASSPRLGAVYNEQFF.

This chain uses TRBV7-2 with TRBJ1-6, with a tentative D call TRBD1 (5 bases). The CDR3 runs to 15 residues. V gave up 5 bases and J gave up 9 bases, with 17 bases separating them. Germline V CDR1 and CDR2: SGHTA, FQGNSA. CDR3 sequence: CASSPPAGKSSPLHF. DNA of the CDR3: TGTGCCAGCAGCCCTCCGGCAGGGAAGTCTTCACCCCTCCACTTT.

This clone was detected a few times. The CDR3: CASSTLQGDGYTF. The CDR3 DNA sequence: TGTGCCAGTAGTACCCTACAGGGAGATGGCTACACCTTC. The chain is built from TRBV19 and TRBJ1-2; perhaps TRBD1 as D (6 bases). Germline V gene data show CDR1 as LNHDA and CDR2 as SQIVND (reference sequence). V lost 4 bases, J lost 6 bases, and 12 bases lay in between. This CDR3 is built from 13 residues.

V gene TRBV10-1 combines with J gene TRBJ1-2; 9 nucleotides line up with TRBD1. V lost 6 bases, J lost 5 bases, and 4 bases stayed unmatched. The germline V gene encodes CDR1 WNHNN and CDR2 SYGVQD (reference sequence). The CDR3 is made up of 13 amino acids. The CDR3 is CASSGQGSYGYTF. CDR3 in DNA: TGCGCCAGCAGCGGACAGGGGAGTTATGGCTACACCTTC.

The chain uses TRBV7-6 and TRBJ1-1; D possibly corresponds to TRBD1 (5 bases). The CDR3 length is 16 residues. The germline V gene encodes CDR1 SGHVS and CDR2 FNYEAQ. V lost 1 base and J lost 4, with 16 bases in between. The CDR3 reads CASSLGGRALVTEAFF. In DNA form, the CDR3 reads TGTGCCAGCAGCTTAGGTGGCAGGGCCTTGGTCACTGAAGCTTTCTTT.

Of note for this clone: Other DNA sequences within the sample encode an identical CDR3. V gene TRBV6-6 combines with J gene TRBJ2-3, with 9 bases identical to TRBD1. J was trimmed by 1 base and V by 6 bases; bases with no gene match: 8. Germline V gene data show CDR1 as MNHNY and CDR2 as SVGAGI (reference sequence). The CDR3 length is 16 residues. CDR3 in amino acids: CASSYKQGAGTDTQYF. CDR3 in DNA: TGTGCCAGCAGCTACAAACAGGGGGCTGGCACAGATACGCAGTATTTT.